This T cell receptor beta chain was found in a study of blood T cell repertoires in COVID-19. Repertoires were generated with immunoSEQ multiplex PCR, while TCRdb's copy carries only in-frame clones and drops some. The sample yields fewer than 250,000 clones, 89% seen once. In germline, CDR1 is SGHRS, CDR2 YFSETQ. This CDR3 is 13 amino acids long. V trimming: 3 bases; J trimming: 5 bases; junction bases outside the gene matches: 4. The clonotype originates from a woman between 35 and 50 years old with acute or convalescent COVID-19. Sequenced material: peripheral blood. The V and J genes are TRBV5-1 and TRBJ1-2; 7 bases agree with TRBD1. The CDR3 is CASSSLQGYGYTF. DNA of the CDR3: TGCGCCAGCAGCTCATTACAGGGGTATGGCTACACCTTC.